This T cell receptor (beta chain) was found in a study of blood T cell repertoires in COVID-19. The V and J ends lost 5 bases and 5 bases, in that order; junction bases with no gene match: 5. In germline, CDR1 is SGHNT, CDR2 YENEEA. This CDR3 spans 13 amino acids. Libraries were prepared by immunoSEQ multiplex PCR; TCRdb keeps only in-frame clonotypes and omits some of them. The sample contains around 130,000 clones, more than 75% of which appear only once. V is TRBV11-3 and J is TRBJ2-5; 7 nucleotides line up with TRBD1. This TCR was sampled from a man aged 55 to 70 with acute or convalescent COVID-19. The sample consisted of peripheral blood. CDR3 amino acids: CASSLGQRETQYF. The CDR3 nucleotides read TGTGCCAGCAGCCTGGGACAGCGGGAGACCCAGTACTTC.